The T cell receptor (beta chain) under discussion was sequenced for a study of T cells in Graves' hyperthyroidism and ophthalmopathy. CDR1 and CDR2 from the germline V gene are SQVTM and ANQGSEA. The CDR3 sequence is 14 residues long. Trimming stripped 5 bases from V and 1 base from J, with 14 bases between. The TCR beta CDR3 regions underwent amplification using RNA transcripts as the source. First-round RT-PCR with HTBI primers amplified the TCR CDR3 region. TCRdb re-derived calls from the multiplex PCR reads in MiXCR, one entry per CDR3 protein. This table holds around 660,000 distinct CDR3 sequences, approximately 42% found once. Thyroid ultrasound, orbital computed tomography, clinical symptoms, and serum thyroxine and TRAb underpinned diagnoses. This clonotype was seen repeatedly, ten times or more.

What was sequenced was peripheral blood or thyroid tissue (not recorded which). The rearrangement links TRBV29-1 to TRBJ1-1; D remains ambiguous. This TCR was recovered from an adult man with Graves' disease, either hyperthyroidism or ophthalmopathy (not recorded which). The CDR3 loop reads CSVLAPPRNTEAFF. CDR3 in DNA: TGCAGCGTTCTCGCCCCCCCAAGGAACACTGAAGCTTTCTTT.